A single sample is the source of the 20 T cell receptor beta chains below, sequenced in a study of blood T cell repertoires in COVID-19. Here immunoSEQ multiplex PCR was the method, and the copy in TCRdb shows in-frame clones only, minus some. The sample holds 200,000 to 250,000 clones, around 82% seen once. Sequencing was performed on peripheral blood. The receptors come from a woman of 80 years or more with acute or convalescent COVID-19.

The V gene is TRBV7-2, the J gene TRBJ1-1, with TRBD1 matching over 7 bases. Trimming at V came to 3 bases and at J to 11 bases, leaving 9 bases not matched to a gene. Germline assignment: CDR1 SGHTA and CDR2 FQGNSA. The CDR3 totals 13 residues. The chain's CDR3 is CASSFRPQGVAFF. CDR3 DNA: TGTGCCAGCAGCTTTAGGCCTCAGGGGGTGGCTTTCTTT.

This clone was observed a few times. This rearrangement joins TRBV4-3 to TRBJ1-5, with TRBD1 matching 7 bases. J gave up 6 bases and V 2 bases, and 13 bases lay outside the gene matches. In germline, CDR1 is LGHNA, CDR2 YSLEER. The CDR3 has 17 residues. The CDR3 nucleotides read TGCGCCAGCAGCCAAAACTGGGGCACAGGGGTTGGTCAGCCCCAGCATTTT. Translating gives CASSQNWGTGVGQPQHF.

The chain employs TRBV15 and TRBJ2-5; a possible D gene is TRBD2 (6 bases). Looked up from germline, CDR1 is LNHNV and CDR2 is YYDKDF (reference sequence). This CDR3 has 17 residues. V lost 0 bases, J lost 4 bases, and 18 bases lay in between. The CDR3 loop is CATSRDPPDGGRETQYF. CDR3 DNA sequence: TGTGCCACCAGCAGAGATCCGCCAGACGGGGGACGAGAGACCCAGTACTTC.

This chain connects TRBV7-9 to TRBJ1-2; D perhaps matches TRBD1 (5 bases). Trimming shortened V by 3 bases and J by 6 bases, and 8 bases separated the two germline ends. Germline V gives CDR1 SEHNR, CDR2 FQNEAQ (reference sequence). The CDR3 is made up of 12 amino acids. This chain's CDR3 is CASSFTTDGYTF. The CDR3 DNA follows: TGTGCCAGCAGCTTCACGACAGATGGCTACACCTTC.

CDR3 loop: CASGQSWDTETSGNTIYF. DNA of the CDR3: TGTGCTAGTGGTCAATCCTGGGACACAGAAACCTCTGGAAACACCATATATTTT. The V and J genes are TRBV12-5 and TRBJ1-3; possibly TRBD1 for D (6 bases). Between the trimmed V and J ends, which lost 5 bases and 0 bases, there was a span of 20 bases. The V gene's germline CDR1 is LGHNT and CDR2 FRNRAP. The CDR3 length is 18 residues.

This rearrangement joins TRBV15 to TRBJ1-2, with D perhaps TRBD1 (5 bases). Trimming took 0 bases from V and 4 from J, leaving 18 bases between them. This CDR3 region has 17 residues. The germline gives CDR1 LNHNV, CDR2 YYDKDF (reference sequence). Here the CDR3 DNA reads TGTGCCACCAGCAGAGATAAAAACAGCCGAAGGGGCTATGGCTACACCTTC. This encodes CATSRDKNSRRGYGYTF.

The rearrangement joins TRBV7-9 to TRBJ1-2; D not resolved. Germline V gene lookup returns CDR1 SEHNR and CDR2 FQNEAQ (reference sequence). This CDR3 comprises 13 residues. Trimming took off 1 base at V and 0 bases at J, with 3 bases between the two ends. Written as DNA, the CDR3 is TGTGCCAGCAGCTTAGACACTAACTATGGCTACACCTTC. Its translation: CASSLDTNYGYTF.

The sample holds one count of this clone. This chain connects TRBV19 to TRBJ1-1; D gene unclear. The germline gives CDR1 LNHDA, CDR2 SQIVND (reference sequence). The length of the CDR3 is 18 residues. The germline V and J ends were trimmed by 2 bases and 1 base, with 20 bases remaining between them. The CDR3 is CASSIRRAVVRGNTEAFF. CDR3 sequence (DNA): TGTGCCAGTAGTATAAGGCGGGCGGTGGTACGGGGGAACACTGAAGCTTTCTTT.

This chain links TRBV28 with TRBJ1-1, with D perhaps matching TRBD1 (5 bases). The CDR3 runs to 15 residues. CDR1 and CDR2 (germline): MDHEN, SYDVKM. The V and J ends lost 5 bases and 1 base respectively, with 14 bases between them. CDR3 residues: CASSNLGQKNTEAFF. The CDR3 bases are TGTGCCAGCAGTAACCTGGGGCAGAAGAACACTGAAGCTTTCTTT.

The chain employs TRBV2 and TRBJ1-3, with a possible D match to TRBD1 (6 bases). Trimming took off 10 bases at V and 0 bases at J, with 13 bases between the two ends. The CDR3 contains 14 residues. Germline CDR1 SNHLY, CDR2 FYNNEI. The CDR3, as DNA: TGTGCCACAAACAGGGCCTCCTCTGGAAACACCATATATTTT. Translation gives CATNRASSGNTIYF. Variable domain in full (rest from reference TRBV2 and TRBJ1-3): EPEVTQTPSHQVTQMGQEVILRCVPISNHLYFYWYRQILGQKVEFLVSFYNNEISEKSEIFDDQFSVERPDGSNFTLKIRSTKLEDSAMYFCATNRASSGNTIYFGEGSWLTVV.

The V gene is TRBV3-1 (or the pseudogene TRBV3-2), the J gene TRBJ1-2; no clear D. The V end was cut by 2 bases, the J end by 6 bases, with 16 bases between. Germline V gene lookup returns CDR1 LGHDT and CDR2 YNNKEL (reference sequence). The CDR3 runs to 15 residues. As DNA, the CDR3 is TGTGCCAGCAGCCAAAAAAGAAGGGAGACCCATGGCTACACCTTC. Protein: CASSQKRRETHGYTF.

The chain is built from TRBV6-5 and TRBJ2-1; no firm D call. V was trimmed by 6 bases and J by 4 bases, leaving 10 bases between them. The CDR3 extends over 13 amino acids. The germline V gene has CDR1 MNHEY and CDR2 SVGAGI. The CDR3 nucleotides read TGTGCCAGCAGGAAAAACGGGTACAATGAGCAGTTCTTC. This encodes CASRKNGYNEQFF.

The DNA for the CDR3 is TGTGCCAGCAGCTTAGACGCCTCGGGGGATCGTGGCTACACCTTC. Translation gives CASSLDASGDRGYTF. The chain joins TRBV7-2 to TRBJ1-2, with a weak D call TRBD1 (5 bases). Germline V gene sequence: CDR1 SGHTA, CDR2 FQGNSA. The CDR3 is 15 residues long. The V and J ends lost 1 base and 7 bases respectively, with 16 bases between them. Full variable domain (remainder filled in from reference TRBV7-2 and TRBJ1-2): GAGVSQSPSNKVTEKGKDVELRCDPISGHTALYWYRQSLGQGLEFLIYFQGNSAPDKSGLPSDRFSAERTGGSVSTLTIQRTQQEDSAVYLCASSLDASGDRGYTFGSGTRLTVV.

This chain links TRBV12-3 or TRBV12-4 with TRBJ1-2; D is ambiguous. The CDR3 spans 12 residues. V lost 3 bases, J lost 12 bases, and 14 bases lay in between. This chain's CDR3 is CASSFLGSTNTF. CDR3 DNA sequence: TGTGCCAGCAGTTTTTTAGGGAGTACTAACACCTTC.

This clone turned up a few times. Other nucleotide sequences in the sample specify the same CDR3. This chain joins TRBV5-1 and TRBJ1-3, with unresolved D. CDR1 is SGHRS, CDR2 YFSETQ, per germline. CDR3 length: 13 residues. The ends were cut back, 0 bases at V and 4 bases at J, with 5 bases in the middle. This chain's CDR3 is CASSLDSGNTIYF. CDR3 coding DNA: TGCGCCAGCAGCTTGGACAGCGGAAACACCATATATTTT.

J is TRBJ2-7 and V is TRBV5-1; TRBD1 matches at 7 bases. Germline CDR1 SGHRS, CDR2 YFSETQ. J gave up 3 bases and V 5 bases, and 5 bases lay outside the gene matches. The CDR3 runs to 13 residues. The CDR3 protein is CASRRTGGYEQYF. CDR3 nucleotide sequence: TGCGCCAGCAGACGGACAGGTGGCTACGAGCAGTACTTC.

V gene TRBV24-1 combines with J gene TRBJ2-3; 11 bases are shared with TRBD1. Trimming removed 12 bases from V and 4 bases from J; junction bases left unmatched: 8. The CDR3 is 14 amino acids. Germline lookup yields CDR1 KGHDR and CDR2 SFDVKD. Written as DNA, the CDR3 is TGTGCCGCCCAGGAGGGACAGGGGGCAGATACGCAGTATTTT. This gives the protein CAAQEGQGADTQYF.

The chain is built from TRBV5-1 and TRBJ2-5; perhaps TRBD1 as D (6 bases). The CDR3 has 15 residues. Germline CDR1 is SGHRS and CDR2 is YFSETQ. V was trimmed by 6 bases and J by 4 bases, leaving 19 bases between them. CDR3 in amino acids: CASIEQGRKGETQYF. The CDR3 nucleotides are TGCGCCAGCATCGAACAGGGTCGGAAGGGAGAGACCCAGTACTTC.

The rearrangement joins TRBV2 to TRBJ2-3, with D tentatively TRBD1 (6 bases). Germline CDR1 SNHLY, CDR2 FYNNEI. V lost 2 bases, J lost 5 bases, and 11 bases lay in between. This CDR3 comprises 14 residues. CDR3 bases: TGTGCCAGCAGTGAATCGGACAGCCGAGATACGCAGTATTTT. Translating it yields CASSESDSRDTQYF. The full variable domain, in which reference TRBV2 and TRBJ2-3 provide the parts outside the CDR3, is EPEVTQTPSHQVTQMGQEVILRCVPISNHLYFYWYRQILGQKVEFLVSFYNNEISEKSEIFDDQFSVERPDGSNFTLKIRSTKLEDSAMYFCASSESDSRDTQYFGPGTRLTVL.

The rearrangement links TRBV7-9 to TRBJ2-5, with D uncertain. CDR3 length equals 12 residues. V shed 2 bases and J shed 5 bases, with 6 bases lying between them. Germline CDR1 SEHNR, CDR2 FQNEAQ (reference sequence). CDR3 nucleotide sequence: TGTGCCAGCAGCTTACTAGACGAGACCCAGTACTTC. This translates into CASSLLDETQYF.